One and the same sample provided the 18 T cell receptor beta chains below, sequenced in a study of tissue T cells after allogeneic stem cell transplantation. Using immunoSEQ multiplex PCR, the repertoire was profiled, and TCRdb retains in-frame clones only, with some absent. The sample has around 24,000 clones, about 90% seen once. This specimen consisted of blood, obtained before transplantation. Receptors originate from a male donor aged 60 or older who later had graft-versus-host disease after an allogeneic stem cell transplant.

This rearrangement joins TRBV18 to TRBJ2-7, with no clear D. V lost 3 bases, J lost 6 bases, and 15 bases lay in between. CDR1 KGHSH and CDR2 LQKENI come from the germline V gene. This CDR3 is 14 amino acids long. Written as DNA, the CDR3 is TGTGCCAGCTCACCTAGTAAATCCGGTGCCGAGCAGTACTTC. It codes for CASSPSKSGAEQYF.

The chain recombines TRBV5-4 with TRBJ2-5, with 8 positions matching TRBD2. The germline V gene encodes CDR1 SGHNT and CDR2 YYREEE (reference sequence). V trimming: 4 bases; J trimming: 5 bases; junction bases outside the gene matches: 4. CDR3 length: 13 amino acids. In DNA form, the CDR3 reads TGTGCCAGCAGCCCTCCGGGGGGGGAGACCCAGTACTTC. Translation: CASSPPGGETQYF.

The chain links TRBV19 to TRBJ1-2, with 11 nucleotides matching TRBD1. This CDR3 is built from 14 residues. CDR1 is LNHDA and CDR2 is SQIVND in the germline V gene (reference sequence). V lost 6 bases and J lost 5; bases outside the gene matches: 5. CDR3 DNA sequence: TGTGCCAGTAGCGGACAGGGGGCGAGGTATGGCTACACCTTC. It codes for CASSGQGARYGYTF.

The chain joins TRBV19 to TRBJ1-6; a weak D match, TRBD1 (5 bases). The V end lost 7 bases, the J end lost 7 bases, and 11 bases lay between the germline ends. CDR1 and CDR2 (germline): LNHDA, SQIVND (reference sequence). The CDR3 length is 13 residues. The CDR3 here is CASTGTVNSPLHF. DNA of the CDR3: TGTGCCAGTACCGGGACGGTGAATTCACCCCTCCACTTT.

CDR3 DNA: TGTGCCAGCAGTGAAGCGCTAGGCACCTCCGGGACTGAAGCTTTCTTT. Protein sequence: CASSEALGTSGTEAFF. This chain joins TRBV2 and TRBJ1-1; D unclear. Germline V CDR1 and CDR2: SNHLY, FYNNEI. V was pared by 0 bases and J by 5 bases, with 16 bases between. The CDR3 totals 16 residues.

This chain joins TRBV7-6 and TRBJ1-1; D may be TRBD1 (6 bases). The CDR3 length is 13 residues. With 0 bases removed from V and 4 bases from J, the gap between germline ends came to 6 bases. Germline V gives CDR1 SGHVS, CDR2 FNYEAQ. CDR3 protein: CASSLAGATEAFF. The CDR3 DNA follows: TGTGCCAGCAGCTTAGCGGGGGCCACTGAAGCTTTCTTT.

The V gene is TRBV7-9, the J gene TRBJ2-2, with unresolved D. The V gene lost 3 bases and the J gene lost 0 bases, with 11 bases spanning the gap. Germline V gene data show CDR1 as SEHNR and CDR2 as FQNEAQ (reference sequence). The CDR3 loop spans 16 amino acids. DNA of the CDR3: TGTGCCAGCAGCTTCCGATCACCCGCGAACACCGGGGAGCTGTTTTTT. Translation gives CASSFRSPANTGELFF. The variable domain in full, completed from reference TRBV7-9 and TRBJ2-2, reads DTGVSQNPRHKITKRGQNVTFRCDPISEHNRLYWYRQTLGQGPEFLTYFQNEAQLEKSRLLSDRFSAERPKGSFSTLEIQRTEQGDSAMYLCASSFRSPANTGELFFGEGSRLTVL.

This clone was counted once. V and J are TRBV18 and TRBJ2-2, with D possibly called TRBD1 or TRBD2 (5 bases each). This CDR3 comprises 15 residues. CDR1 and CDR2 from the germline V gene are KGHSH and LQKENI. Trimming took 2 bases from V and 1 from J, leaving 8 bases between them. For the CDR3, the DNA is TGTGCCAGCTCACCAGGGACGGAGAACACCGGGGAGCTGTTTTTT. It is translated as CASSPGTENTGELFF. Based on the CDR3 plus reference TRBV18 and TRBJ2-2, the full variable domain is NAGVMQNPRHLVRRRGQEARLRCSPMKGHSHVYWYRQLPEEGLKFMVYLQKENIIDESGMPKERFSAEFPKEGPSILRIQQVVRGDSAAYFCASSPGTENTGELFFGEGSRLTVL.

The chain uses TRBV28 and TRBJ2-4, with a weak D call TRBD1 (6 bases). The CDR3 runs to 13 residues. Germline V gene sequence: CDR1 MDHEN, CDR2 SYDVKM. The V end was cut by 9 bases, the J end by 0 bases, with 9 bases between. The CDR3 sequence is CASKDRAKNIQYF. CDR3 DNA sequence: TGTGCCAGTAAGGACAGAGCCAAAAACATTCAGTACTTC. The whole variable domain, remainder taken from reference TRBV28 and TRBJ2-4, is DVKVTQSSRYLVKRTGEKVFLECVQDMDHENMFWYRQDPGLGLRLIYFSYDVKMKEKGDIPEGYSVSREKKERFSLILESASTNQTSMYLCASKDRAKNIQYFGAGTRLSVL.

The chain links TRBV6-4 to TRBJ1-1, with 7 bases matching TRBD1. V shed 6 bases and J 1 base; nucleotides not matched to a gene: 5. The CDR3 totals 14 residues. The germline V gene encodes CDR1 MRHNA and CDR2 SNTAGT. The CDR3 DNA reads TGTGCCAGCAGAAACAGGGGCGCGAACACTGAAGCTTTCTTT. It codes for CASRNRGANTEAFF.

J is TRBJ1-5 and V is TRBV2, with D possibly matching TRBD1 (5 bases). Trimming pared 0 bases from V and 2 bases from J, leaving 5 bases between. In germline, CDR1 is SNHLY, CDR2 FYNNEI. CDR3 length: 14 amino acids. This CDR3 reads CASSEARGNQPQHF. CDR3 bases: TGTGCCAGCAGTGAAGCCAGGGGCAATCAGCCCCAGCATTTT.

This chain links TRBV7-2 with TRBJ1-1; TRBD1 might be the D (5 bases). V lost 8 bases, J lost 1 base, and 14 bases lay in between. The CDR3 is 14 residues long. Looked up from germline, CDR1 is SGHTA and CDR2 is FQGNSA. As DNA, the CDR3 is TGTGCCAGCTTCTTTAGGGGCCAGAACACTGAAGCTTTCTTT. This sequence encodes CASFFRGQNTEAFF.

The chain uses TRBV7-2 and TRBJ2-5, with 8 bases matching TRBD2. This CDR3 contains 15 residues. Germline CDR1 is SGHTA and CDR2 is FQGNSA. The V segment lost 2 bases and the J segment 5 bases; nucleotides outside the gene matches: 7. The CDR3 DNA reads as TGTGCCAGCAGCTTACCCGGGGGGGGCGTTGAGACCCAGTACTTC. Translation: CASSLPGGGVETQYF.

The chain recombines TRBV19 with TRBJ2-3; 7 bases match TRBD1. This CDR3 has 14 residues. With V trimmed by 7 bases and J by 2 bases, 6 bases remained unmatched. Per the germline V gene, CDR1 is LNHDA and CDR2 is SQIVND (reference sequence). CDR3 in DNA: TGTGCCAGTAAGCCGGGACAGCACACAGATACGCAGTATTTT. As protein: CASKPGQHTDTQYF.

The chain joins TRBV19 to TRBJ2-1; D is perhaps TRBD1 (5 bases). The CDR3 covers 16 residues. V was trimmed by 3 bases and J by 0 bases, leaving 12 bases between them. Germline CDR1 is LNHDA and CDR2 is SQIVND (reference sequence). Here the CDR3 DNA reads TGTGCCAGTAGTATGAAAAGGGGTGACTCCTACAATGAGCAGTTCTTC. Its translation is CASSMKRGDSYNEQFF.

The chain couples TRBV7-2 to TRBJ2-5; the D gene could be TRBD1 or TRBD2 (7 bases each). In germline, CDR1 is SGHTA, CDR2 FQGNSA. The CDR3 has 14 residues. Trimming shortened V by 5 bases and J by 4 bases, and 14 bases separated the two germline ends. The CDR3 spells CASSPQGGGETQYF. In DNA, the CDR3 is TGTGCCAGCAGCCCTCAGGGGGGGGGAGAGACCCAGTACTTC.

The V call is TRBV28, the J call TRBJ2-4; weak D call: TRBD1 (5 bases). CDR3 length: 16 residues. CDR1 and CDR2 from the germline V gene are MDHEN and SYDVKM. V lost 6 bases, J lost 0 bases, and 15 bases lay in between. CDR3 in amino acids: CASSLGQPGAKNIQYF. The CDR3, as DNA: TGTGCCAGCAGCCTCGGACAACCCGGAGCCAAAAACATTCAGTACTTC.

J is TRBJ2-2 and V is TRBV5-1; D might be TRBD1 or TRBD2, each matching 7 bases. Germline-derived CDR1 and CDR2 are SGHRS and YFSETQ. This CDR3 is built from 17 residues. V shed 4 bases and J shed 4 bases, with 20 bases lying between them. The CDR3 loop is CASSPGGASVGTGELFF. The CDR3 nucleotides read TGCGCCAGCAGCCCAGGGGGGGCTAGTGTCGGCACCGGGGAGCTGTTTTTT.